This T cell receptor beta chain came from a study of immune characterization of retroperitoneal liposarcoma. TCRdb analysed the PCR reads with MiXCR anew, one entry per CDR3 protein. The sample has some 11,000 distinct CDR3 sequences, about 30% seen once. The CDR3 length is 12 residues. Germline CDR1 and CDR2: MNHNS and SASEGT. This clonotype counts as medium-sized (0.01 to 0.1%). Sequencing was carried out using tumor tissue. This TCR was recovered from a male donor with retroperitoneal liposarcoma. This chain joins TRBV6-1 and TRBJ2-1; tentative D call: TRBD2 (5 bases). The end of the DNA aligns better with TRBJ2-7, so the J call may be wrong. Here the CDR3 DNA reads TGTGCCAGCACGGGGATGGGATACGAGCAGTACTTC. The encoded protein is CASTGMGYEQYF.